Listed below are T cell receptor beta chains from one sample, sequenced in a study of shared clonotypes between healthy human individuals. The repertoire was sequenced with immunoSEQ multiplex PCR; TCRdb's copy has only in-frame clones and lacks some. The sample records about 690,000 clones, about 90% being singletons. The sample was memory CD8+ T cells from PBMCs. The receptors here all came from a man aged 18-30 years in good health. Some clones in this sample may be carry-over from other donors' samples. The CDR3 runs from the conserved cysteine through the conserved F or W. The D gene is left open where the match is weak. Clone sizes are given selectively: once, few, many, or a class where the clone is expanded.

V	D	size	J	CDR3	DNA
TRBV10-3	NA	NA	TRBJ1-1	CAISEKERGKNTEAFF	TGTGCCATCAGTGAAAAAGAAAGAGGGAAGAACACTGAAGCTTTCTTT
TRBV4-2	TRBD1	NA	TRBJ1-4	CASSQGGGQGHEKLFF	TGTGCCAGCAGCCAAGGGGGGGGACAGGGTCATGAAAAACTGTTTTTT
TRBV6-1	NA	NA	TRBJ2-7	CARGLRDADPYEQYF	TGTGCCAGGGGCCTCCGGGACGCGGACCCCTACGAGCAGTACTTC
TRBV4-2	NA	NA	TRBJ2-5	CASSQELSPGETQYF	TGTGCCAGCAGCCAAGAGCTCTCTCCAGGCGAGACCCAGTACTTC
TRBV27	NA	NA	TRBJ2-7	CASSLWGQPYEQYF	TGTGCCAGCAGTTTATGGGGGCAACCCTACGAGCAGTACTTC
TRBV27	NA	NA	TRBJ2-2	CASSTTGELFF	TGTGCCAGCAGTACTACCGGGGAGCTGTTTTTT
TRBV11-2	NA	NA	TRBJ2-7	CASSSGIIGEQYF	TGTGCCAGCAGCTCCGGGATTATTGGCGAGCAGTACTTC
TRBV2	TRBD1	NA	TRBJ1-2	CASSDWGTVNYGYTF	TGTGCCAGCAGTGATTGGGGGACAGTCAACTATGGCTACACCTTC
TRBV6-5	NA	NA	TRBJ1-1	CASSYSFSVTNSEAFF	TGTGCCAGCAGTTACTCATTTTCTGTTACCAATTCTGAAGCTTTCTTT
TRBV4-3	TRBD2	NA	TRBJ2-2	CASSQSGLGGRPKTGELFF	TGCGCCAGCAGCCAAAGCGGGTTAGGCGGGAGGCCTAAGACCGGGGAGCTGTTTTTT
TRBV16	TRBD2	NA	TRBJ2-2	CASSHVAGGPRGGELFF	TGTGCCAGCAGCCATGTAGCGGGAGGGCCTAGGGGCGGGGAGCTGTTTTTT
TRBV6-5	NA	NA	TRBJ2-3	CASSLTSTDTQYF	TGTGCCAGCAGCCTCACTAGCACAGATACGCAGTATTTT
TRBV4-1	TRBD2	NA	TRBJ2-3	CASSQGGAAGREGPDTQYF	TGCGCCAGCAGCCAAGGTGGGGCAGCGGGACGGGAGGGACCAGATACGCAGTATTTT
TRBV5-5	TRBD1	NA	TRBJ1-1	CASSLGQGANTEAFF	TGTGCCAGCAGCTTGGGACAGGGCGCGAACACTGAAGCTTTCTTT
TRBV7-8	NA	NA	TRBJ1-4	CASSLGPQGSEKLFF	TGTGCCAGCAGCTTAGGGCCCCAGGGATCGGAAAAACTGTTTTTT
TRBV14	NA	NA	TRBJ2-4	CASSQDTSKNIQYF	TGTGCCAGCAGCCAAGATACCAGTAAAAACATTCAGTACTTC
TRBV19	NA	NA	TRBJ2-7	CASSITSSAYEQYF	TGTGCCAGTAGTATAACCAGCTCTGCCTACGAGCAGTACTTC
TRBV2	TRBD2	NA	TRBJ2-7	CASTSGGRNPYEQYF	TGTGCCAGCACCTCTGGCGGGAGGAACCCCTACGAGCAGTACTTC
TRBV9	NA	NA	TRBJ2-2	CASSTHTGELFF	TGTGCCAGCAGCACCCACACCGGGGAGCTGTTTTTT
TRBV28	NA	NA	TRBJ2-3	CASSSSLETAPPLSTDTQYF	TGTGCCAGCAGTTCCTCCCTTGAGACGGCTCCCCCGCTAAGCACAGATACGCAGTATTTT
TRBV9	NA	NA	TRBJ1-1	CASSGSEWGGHTEAFF	TGTGCCAGCAGCGGATCAGAGTGGGGGGGGCACACTGAAGCTTTCTTT
TRBV11-2	TRBD2	once	TRBJ2-7	CASSLVSSGPSYEQYF	TGTGCCAGCAGCTTAGTATCTAGCGGCCCCTCCTACGAGCAGTACTTC
TRBV21-1	NA	NA	TRBJ1-4	CASTIPFYDSGQVAFVEKLFF	TGTGCCAGCACAATCCCCTTCTATGACTCGGGACAGGTGGCCTTCGTGGAAAAACTGTTTTTT
TRBV9	NA	few	TRBJ1-2	CASTLGWDTNYGYTF	TGTGCCAGCACCCTAGGATGGGACACTAACTATGGCTACACCTTC
TRBV4-1	TRBD1	NA	TRBJ2-7	CASSQRQGTYEQYF	TGCGCCAGCAGCCAACGACAGGGTACCTACGAGCAGTACTTC
TRBV7-9	NA	many	TRBJ2-1	CASTLATNEQFF	TGTGCCAGCACGCTAGCGACCAATGAGCAGTTCTTC
TRBV29-1	NA	NA	TRBJ2-2	CSVEEGRGRTGELFF	TGCAGCGTTGAAGAAGGCAGGGGAAGGACCGGGGAGCTGTTTTTT
TRBV27	NA	NA	TRBJ2-5	CASSLSGHVQETQYF	TGTGCCAGCAGTTTATCGGGACACGTCCAAGAGACCCAGTACTTC
TRBV4-1	NA	once	TRBJ2-1	CASSFDPGTNEQFF	TGCGCCAGCAGCTTCGATCCGGGGACCAATGAGCAGTTCTTC
TRBV30	TRBD2	NA	TRBJ2-2	CAWGRGVGELFF	TGTGCCTGGGGGAGGGGAGTCGGGGAGCTGTTTTTT
TRBV4-3	NA	NA	TRBJ1-5	CASSQDWVIGSSNQPQHF	TGCGCCAGCAGCCAAGATTGGGTCATCGGGTCTAGCAATCAGCCCCAGCATTTT
TRBV6-1	TRBD2	NA	TRBJ2-7	CASSETFDSGGSYEQYF	TGTGCCAGCAGTGAGACTTTTGATAGCGGGGGCTCCTACGAGCAGTACTTC
TRBV9	NA	NA	TRBJ2-7	CASSGRESSYEQYF	TGTGCCAGCAGCGGCAGGGAGAGTAGCTACGAGCAGTACTTC
TRBV7-9	NA	NA	TRBJ2-7	CASSFVGRSYEQYF	TGTGCCAGCAGCTTTGTGGGCAGATCCTACGAGCAGTACTTC
TRBV27	NA	NA	TRBJ2-1	CASSLGGGINSYNEQFF	TGTGCCAGCAGTTTAGGTGGCGGGATCAACTCCTACAATGAGCAGTTCTTC
TRBV10-3	NA	NA	TRBJ2-4	CAISDGGAKNIQYF	TGTGCCATCAGTGACGGCGGAGCCAAAAACATTCAGTACTTC
TRBV2	NA	NA	TRBJ1-5	CASTDGINQPQHF	TGTGCCAGTACCGACGGTATCAATCAGCCCCAGCATTTT
TRBV27	TRBD2	NA	TRBJ2-7	CATAALGVAGGVEQYF	TGTGCCACCGCCGCCTTGGGGGTAGCGGGAGGGGTCGAGCAGTACTTC
TRBV13	NA	NA	TRBJ1-1	CASNLRGSEAFF	TGTGCCAGCAACCTAAGGGGGAGTGAAGCTTTCTTT
TRBV2	TRBD1	once	TRBJ2-7	CASRGQGVLGEQYF	TGTGCCAGCAGGGGACAGGGTGTCTTGGGCGAGCAGTACTTC
TRBV27	TRBD1	once	TRBJ1-2	CASSSAGQALGYTF	TGTGCCAGCAGTTCAGCGGGACAGGCGTTGGGCTACACCTTC
TRBV28	NA	once	TRBJ1-2	CASSLGGPPGARYGYTF	TGTGCCAGCAGTTTGGGGGGGCCCCCTGGGGCCCGTTATGGCTACACCTTC
TRBV10-3	NA	NA	TRBJ1-5	CAISEGGEDPQHF	TGTGCCATCAGTGAGGGGGGAGAGGATCCCCAGCATTTT
TRBV4-1	TRBD1	NA	TRBJ2-2	CASSQEPGQGDTGELFF	TGCGCCAGCAGCCAAGAACCGGGACAGGGGGACACCGGGGAGCTGTTTTTT
TRBV28	NA	NA	TRBJ1-1	CASSLGGVNTEAFF	TGTGCCAGCAGTTTAGGAGGGGTGAACACTGAAGCTTTCTTT
TRBV6-1	TRBD1	once	TRBJ2-7	CASSVMVGTGGSRYEQYF	TGTGCCAGCAGTGTTATGGTAGGGACAGGGGGATCCCGCTACGAGCAGTACTTC